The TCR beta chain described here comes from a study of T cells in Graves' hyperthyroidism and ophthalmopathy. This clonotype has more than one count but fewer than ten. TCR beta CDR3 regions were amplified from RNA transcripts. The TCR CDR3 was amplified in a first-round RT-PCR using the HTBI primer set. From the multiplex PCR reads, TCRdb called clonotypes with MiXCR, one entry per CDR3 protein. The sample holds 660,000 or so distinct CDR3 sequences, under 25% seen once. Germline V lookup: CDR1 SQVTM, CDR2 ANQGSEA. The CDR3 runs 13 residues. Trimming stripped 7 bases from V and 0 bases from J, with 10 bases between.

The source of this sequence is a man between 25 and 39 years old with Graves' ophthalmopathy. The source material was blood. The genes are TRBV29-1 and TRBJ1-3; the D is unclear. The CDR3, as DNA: TGCAGCGCAACGACCAACTCTGGAAACACCATATATTTT. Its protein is CSATTNSGNTIYF.